These T cell receptor beta chains were read from a single sample in a study of blood T cell repertoires in COVID-19. The assay was immunoSEQ multiplex PCR, and TCRdb's table has in-frame clones only and misses some. The sample has roughly 300,000 clones; 70% to 90% are singletons. The specimen sequenced was peripheral blood. The receptors come from a woman in her fifties or sixties who had recovered from COVID-19. Both conserved end residues are part of each CDR3. The D gene is left open where the match is weak. Some rows mark clone size as missing; the rest say once, few, many or name a class of expanded clone.

v_call,j_call,clone_size,d_call,cdr3_aa,cdr3_nt
TRBV2,TRBJ2-5,-,-,CASSADMTQYF,TGTGCCAGCAGTGCTGACATGACCCAGTACTTC
TRBV18,TRBJ1-3,-,TRBD1,CASSADRAISGNTIYF,TGTGCCAGCTCAGCCGACAGGGCAATCTCTGGAAACACCATATATTTT
TRBV24-1,TRBJ2-5,-,-,CATSDSGYQETQYF,TGTGCCACCAGTGATTCCGGGTACCAAGAGACCCAGTACTTC
TRBV19,TRBJ1-2,once,TRBD1,CARTGGCGYTF,TGTGCCAGAACAGGGGGCTGTGGCTACACCTTC
TRBV18,TRBJ2-2,-,-,CASSPLRGTGELFF,TGTGCCAGCTCTCCTCTTAGGGGCACCGGGGAGCTGTTTTTT
TRBV6-1,TRBJ1-2,-,TRBD1,CASRVDYRGLQGYTF,TGTGCCAGCAGGGTTGATTACAGGGGGCTTCAGGGCTACACCTTC
TRBV7-8,TRBJ1-1,-,TRBD1,CASSLGQGKEAFF,TGTGCCAGCAGCTTGGGACAGGGAAAAGAAGCTTTCTTT
TRBV7-9,TRBJ2-7,-,TRBD1,CASSLVFVGQTYEQYF,TGTGCCAGCAGCTTAGTCTTTGTGGGACAGACCTACGAGCAGTACTTC
TRBV4-3,TRBJ1-4,-,-,CASSQGQALNNEKLFF,TGCGCCAGCAGCCAAGGCCAGGCCTTAAATAATGAAAAACTGTTTTTT
TRBV28,TRBJ1-2,-,-,CASSLSSGFGGYTF,TGTGCCAGCAGTTTATCGTCAGGGTTTGGGGGCTACACCTTC
TRBV24-1,TRBJ2-7,-,TRBD1,CATSETGGAGEQYF,TGTGCCACCAGTGAGACAGGGGGCGCGGGAGAGCAGTACTTC
TRBV12-3/TRBV12-4,TRBJ2-3,few,-,CASSFGGLDTQYF,TGTGCCAGCAGTTTCGGGGGGCTAGATACGCAGTATTTT
TRBV6-2/TRBV6-3,TRBJ2-2,-,TRBD1,CASSYFGQAALTGELFF,TGTGCCAGCAGTTACTTCGGACAGGCCGCGTTAACCGGGGAGCTGTTTTTT
TRBV29-1,TRBJ1-1,-,-,CSVEVNREAFF,TGCAGCGTTGAAGTAAACAGGGAAGCTTTCTTT
TRBV9,TRBJ1-6,-,-,CASSVAGLGSPLHF,TGTGCCAGCAGCGTGGCGGGGTTAGGCTCACCCCTCCACTTT
TRBV7-6,TRBJ2-2,-,-,CASSSDYRELFF,TGTGCCAGCAGCTCCGACTACCGGGAGCTGTTTTTT
TRBV30,TRBJ2-4,-,TRBD2,CAWSTGGLKNIQYF,TGTGCCTGGAGTACGGGGGGGCTCAAAAACATTCAGTACTTC
TRBV7-9,TRBJ2-5,-,-,CASSLAGRETQYF,TGTGCCAGCAGCTTAGCGGGCCGGGAGACCCAGTACTTC
TRBV3-1/TRBV3-2,TRBJ2-7,-,-,CASSQDSGSFYGQYF,TGTGCCAGCAGCCAAGATTCCGGGAGTTTCTACGGGCAGTACTTC
TRBV5-1,TRBJ1-2,-,TRBD1,CASSPGQSNYGYTF,TGCGCCAGCAGCCCGGGACAGTCTAACTATGGCTACACCTTC
TRBV6-2/TRBV6-3,TRBJ1-2,-,-,CASSYRPSYGYTF,TGTGCCAGCAGTTACCGTCCCTCCTATGGCTACACCTTC
TRBV4-3,TRBJ1-2,-,-,CASSQGYAILANYGYTF,TGCGCCAGCAGCCAAGGATACGCGATTTTAGCTAACTATGGCTACACCTTC
TRBV4-1,TRBJ2-1,-,TRBD2,CASSSLSGRSLSSYNEQFF,TGCGCCAGCAGTTCCCTTAGCGGGAGGTCCTTGAGCTCCTACAATGAGCAGTTCTTC
TRBV19,TRBJ2-2,-,-,CASSIARGSTGELFF,TGTGCCAGTAGTATAGCGAGGGGGAGCACCGGGGAGCTGTTTTTT
TRBV2,TRBJ1-2,-,TRBD1,CASSEDRGYGYTF,TGTGCCAGCAGTGAGGACAGGGGATACGGCTACACCTTC
TRBV2,TRBJ2-3,-,TRBD2,CASSPGLAASDTQYF,TGTGCCAGCAGTCCCGGACTAGCTGCCTCGGATACGCAGTATTTT
TRBV28,TRBJ2-1,once,TRBD2,CASRTGTSGYNEQFF,TGTGCCAGCAGAACCGGGACTAGCGGGTACAATGAGCAGTTCTTC
TRBV28,TRBJ1-1,-,-,CACSKVGHRYTEAFF,TGTGCCTGCTCAAAAGTGGGACACCGGTACACTGAAGCTTTCTTT
TRBV19,TRBJ1-6,-,-,CASSEDAGVPLHF,TGTGCCAGTAGTGAAGACGCAGGGGTACCCCTCCACTTT
TRBV5-6,TRBJ2-3,-,TRBD1,CASSEEDRGTDTQYF,TGTGCCAGCAGCGAAGAGGACAGGGGCACAGATACGCAGTATTTT
TRBV27,TRBJ2-1,many,TRBD2,CASNPAGGSYNEQFF,TGTGCCAGCAACCCAGCGGGAGGTAGCTACAATGAGCAGTTCTTC
TRBV19,TRBJ1-5,few,-,CASSVPRFGSQPQHF,TGTGCCAGTAGTGTCCCCAGGTTTGGGAGTCAGCCCCAGCATTTT
TRBV5-1,TRBJ2-5,-,TRBD2,CASSTGTSGGGETQYF,TGCGCCAGCAGCACCGGGACTAGCGGGGGTGGAGAGACCCAGTACTTC
TRBV27,TRBJ2-1,-,-,CASSRGNNEQFF,TGTGCCAGCAGCCGGGGGAACAATGAGCAGTTCTTC
TRBV4-3,TRBJ2-1,-,TRBD2,CASSQVWAGGPTNEQFF,TGCGCCAGCAGCCAAGTTTGGGCGGGAGGGCCGACAAATGAGCAGTTCTTC